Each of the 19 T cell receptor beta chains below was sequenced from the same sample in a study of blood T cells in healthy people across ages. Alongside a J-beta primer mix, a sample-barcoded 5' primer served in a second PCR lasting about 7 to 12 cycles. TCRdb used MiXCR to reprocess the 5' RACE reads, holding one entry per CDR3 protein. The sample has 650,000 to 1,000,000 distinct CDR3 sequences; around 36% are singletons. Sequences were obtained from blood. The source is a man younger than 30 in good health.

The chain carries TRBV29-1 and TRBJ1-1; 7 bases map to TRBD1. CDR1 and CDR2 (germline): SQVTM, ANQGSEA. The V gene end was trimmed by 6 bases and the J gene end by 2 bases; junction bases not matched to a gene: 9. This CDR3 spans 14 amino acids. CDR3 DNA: TGCAGCGTAGGACCCGACAGGGTTAACACTGAAGCTTTCTTT. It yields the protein CSVGPDRVNTEAFF.

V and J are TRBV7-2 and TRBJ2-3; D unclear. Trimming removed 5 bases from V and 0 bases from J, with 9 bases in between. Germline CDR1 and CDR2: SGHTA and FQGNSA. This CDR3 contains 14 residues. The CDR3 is CASSQWGSTDTQYF. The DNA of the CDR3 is TGTGCCAGCAGCCAGTGGGGTAGCACAGATACGCAGTATTTT.

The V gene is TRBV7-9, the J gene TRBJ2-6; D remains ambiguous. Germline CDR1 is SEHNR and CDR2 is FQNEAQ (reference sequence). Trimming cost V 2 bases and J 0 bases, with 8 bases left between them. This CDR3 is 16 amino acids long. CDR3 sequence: CASSLRPSSGANVLTF. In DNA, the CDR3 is TGTGCCAGCAGCTTAAGGCCGAGCTCTGGGGCCAACGTCCTGACTTTC.

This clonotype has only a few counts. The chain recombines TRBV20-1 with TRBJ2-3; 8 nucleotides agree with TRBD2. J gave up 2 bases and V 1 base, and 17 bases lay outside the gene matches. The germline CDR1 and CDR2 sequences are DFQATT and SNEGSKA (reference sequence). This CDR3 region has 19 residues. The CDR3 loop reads CSARVLYGRGLGVTDTQYF. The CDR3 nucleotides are TGCAGTGCTAGAGTATTATACGGAAGGGGACTAGGGGTCACAGATACGCAGTATTTT.

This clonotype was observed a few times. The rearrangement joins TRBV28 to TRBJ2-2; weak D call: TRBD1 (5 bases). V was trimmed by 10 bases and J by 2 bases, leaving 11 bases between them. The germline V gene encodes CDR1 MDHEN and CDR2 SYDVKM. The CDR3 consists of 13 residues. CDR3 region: CATPDTNTGELFF. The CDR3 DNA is TGTGCCACCCCGGACACAAACACCGGGGAGCTGTTTTTT.

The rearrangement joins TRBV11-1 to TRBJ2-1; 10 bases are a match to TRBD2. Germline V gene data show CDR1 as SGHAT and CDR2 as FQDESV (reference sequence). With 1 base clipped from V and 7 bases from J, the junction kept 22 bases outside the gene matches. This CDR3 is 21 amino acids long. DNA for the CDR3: TGTGCCAGCAGCTTAGTTCGCCGGCTAGCGGGGGCCCCGGATGTACTAAATGAGCAGTTCTTC. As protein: CASSLVRRLAGAPDVLNEQFF.

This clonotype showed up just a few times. CDR3 DNA: TGTGCCAGCAGCTTTTATCCCGGAGGAACCTACGAGCAGTACTTC. The encoded protein is CASSFYPGGTYEQYF. The gene calls are TRBV7-9 and TRBJ2-7, with D maybe TRBD2 (5 bases). CDR1 is SEHNR and CDR2 is FQNEAQ in the germline V gene (reference sequence). CDR3 length: 15 amino acids. Between the trimmed V and J ends, which lost 3 bases and 2 bases, there was a span of 14 bases.

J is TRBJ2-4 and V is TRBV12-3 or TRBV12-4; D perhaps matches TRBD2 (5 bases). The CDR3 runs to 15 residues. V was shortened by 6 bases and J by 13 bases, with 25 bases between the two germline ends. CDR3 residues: CASSFERSPYNEQYF. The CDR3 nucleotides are TGTGCCAGCAGCTTTGAGCGGAGCCCCTACAATGAGCAGTACTTC.

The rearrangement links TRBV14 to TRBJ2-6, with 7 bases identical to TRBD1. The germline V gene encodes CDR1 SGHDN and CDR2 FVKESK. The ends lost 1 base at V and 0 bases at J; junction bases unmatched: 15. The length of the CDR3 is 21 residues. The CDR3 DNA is TGTGCCAGCAGCCAAGGACCGAGGACAGGTAACCCCTACTCTGGGGCCAACGTCCTGACTTTC. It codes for CASSQGPRTGNPYSGANVLTF. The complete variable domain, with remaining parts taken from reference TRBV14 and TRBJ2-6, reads EAGVTQFPSHSVIEKGQTVTLRCDPISGHDNLYWYRRVMGKEIKFLLHFVKESKQDESGMPNNRFLAERTGGTYSTLKVQPAELEDSGVYFCASSQGPRTGNPYSGANVLTFGAGSRLTVL.

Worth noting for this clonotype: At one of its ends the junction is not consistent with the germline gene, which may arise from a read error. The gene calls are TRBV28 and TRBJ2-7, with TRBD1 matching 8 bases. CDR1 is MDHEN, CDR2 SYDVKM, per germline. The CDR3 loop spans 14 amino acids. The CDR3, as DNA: TGTGCCAGCAGCCTGACAGGGGTAGGCTACGAGCGGTACTTC. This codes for CASSLTGVGYERYF.

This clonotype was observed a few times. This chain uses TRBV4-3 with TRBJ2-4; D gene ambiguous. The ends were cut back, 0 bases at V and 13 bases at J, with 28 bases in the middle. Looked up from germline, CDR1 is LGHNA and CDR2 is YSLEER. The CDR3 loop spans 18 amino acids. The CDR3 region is CASSQDESLGNLLGEQYF. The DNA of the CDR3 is TGCGCCAGCAGCCAAGATGAGTCGCTTGGTAACCTTCTTGGTGAGCAGTACTTC.

Here the CDR3 reads CASSPNPLLRDGYTF. The CDR3, as DNA: TGTGCCAGCAGCCCCAATCCACTCCTCAGGGATGGCTACACCTTC. The J gene is TRBJ1-2, the V gene TRBV7-3; D may be TRBD1 (5 bases). CDR1 and CDR2 (germline): SGHTA, FQGTGA. V was cut by 5 bases and J by 6 bases, with 19 bases left in between. This CDR3 comprises 15 residues.

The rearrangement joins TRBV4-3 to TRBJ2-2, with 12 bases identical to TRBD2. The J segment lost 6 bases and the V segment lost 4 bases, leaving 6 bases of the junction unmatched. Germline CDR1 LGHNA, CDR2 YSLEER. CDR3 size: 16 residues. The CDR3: CASSPSSGGVSGELFF. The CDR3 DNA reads TGCGCCAGCAGCCCTTCTAGCGGGGGGGTGTCCGGGGAGCTGTTTTTT.

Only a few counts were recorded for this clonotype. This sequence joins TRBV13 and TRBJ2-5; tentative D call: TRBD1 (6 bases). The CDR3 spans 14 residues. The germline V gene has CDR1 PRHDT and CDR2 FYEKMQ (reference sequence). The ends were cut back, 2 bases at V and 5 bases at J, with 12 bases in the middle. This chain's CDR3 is CASSLNRERETQYF. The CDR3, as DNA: TGTGCCAGCAGCTTAAACAGGGAGAGGGAGACCCAGTACTTC.

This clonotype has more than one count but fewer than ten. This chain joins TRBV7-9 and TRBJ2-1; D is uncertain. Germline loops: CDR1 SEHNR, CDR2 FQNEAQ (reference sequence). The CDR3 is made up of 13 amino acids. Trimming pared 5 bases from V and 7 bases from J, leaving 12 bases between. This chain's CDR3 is CASSRKGKNEQFF. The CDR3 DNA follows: TGTGCCAGCAGCCGCAAAGGGAAAAATGAGCAGTTCTTC.

CDR3 coding DNA: TGTGCCAGCAGGGACGGTGAAAAACTGTTTTTT. Protein product: CASRDGEKLFF. V and J are TRBV4-2 and TRBJ1-4, with D hard to call. The CDR3 totals 11 residues. V lost 6 bases and J lost 7, with 6 bases in between. The germline V gene encodes CDR1 LGHNA and CDR2 YNFKEQ.

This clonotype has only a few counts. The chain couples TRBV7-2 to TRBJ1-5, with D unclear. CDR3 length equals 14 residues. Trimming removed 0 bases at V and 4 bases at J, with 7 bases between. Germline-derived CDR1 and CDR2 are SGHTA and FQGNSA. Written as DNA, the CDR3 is TGTGCCAGCAGCTTAGCCCCCACAAATCAGCCCCAGCATTTT. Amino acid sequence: CASSLAPTNQPQHF.

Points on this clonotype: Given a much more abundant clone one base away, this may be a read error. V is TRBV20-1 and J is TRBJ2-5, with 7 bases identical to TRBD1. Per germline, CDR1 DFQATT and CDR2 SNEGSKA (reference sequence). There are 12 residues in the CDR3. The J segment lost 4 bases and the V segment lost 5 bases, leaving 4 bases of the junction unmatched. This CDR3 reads CSAQQGLETQYF. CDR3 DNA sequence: TGCAGTGCTCAACAGGGGTTAGAGACCCAGTACTTC.

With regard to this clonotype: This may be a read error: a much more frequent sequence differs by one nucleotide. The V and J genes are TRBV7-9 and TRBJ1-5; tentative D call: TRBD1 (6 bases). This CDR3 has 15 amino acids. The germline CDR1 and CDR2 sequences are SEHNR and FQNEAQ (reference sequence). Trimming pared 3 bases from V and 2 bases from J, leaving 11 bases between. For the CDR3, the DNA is TGTGCCAGCAGCTTGGGGGCGGAAGGCAATCAGCCCCAGCATTTT. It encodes CASSLGAEGNQPQHF.